This entry is about one T cell receptor beta chain. Its antigen is still unknown. TCRdb's table, derived via immunoSEQ multiplex PCR, lists solely in-frame clones and lacks some. The profile shows some 5,000 clones, around 68% of them singletons. V shed 2 bases, J shed 2 bases, and the junction held 14 bases outside the gene matches. CDR3 length equals 17 residues. CDR1 and CDR2 (germline): SQVTM, ANQGSEA. This entry is derived from a study of T cell therapy after organ transplantation. Time point specified: 4-8 weeks after completion of therapy. Overall study findings and caveats: Minimal repertoire change after therapy followed marked pretherapy expansions in nonresponders.

The input for sequencing was CD8+ T cells from blood, taken after autologous CMV-specific T cell therapy. The chain is built from TRBV29-1 and TRBJ2-5, with TRBD2 matching 7 bases. This sequence was found in a human patient who had received a solid organ transplant and had CMV disease. A share of the T cells may be of graft donor origin. The CDR3: CSVERASGSHPQETQYF. In nucleotides, the CDR3 is TGCAGCGTTGAAAGGGCTAGCGGTTCCCATCCGCAAGAGACCCAGTACTTC.